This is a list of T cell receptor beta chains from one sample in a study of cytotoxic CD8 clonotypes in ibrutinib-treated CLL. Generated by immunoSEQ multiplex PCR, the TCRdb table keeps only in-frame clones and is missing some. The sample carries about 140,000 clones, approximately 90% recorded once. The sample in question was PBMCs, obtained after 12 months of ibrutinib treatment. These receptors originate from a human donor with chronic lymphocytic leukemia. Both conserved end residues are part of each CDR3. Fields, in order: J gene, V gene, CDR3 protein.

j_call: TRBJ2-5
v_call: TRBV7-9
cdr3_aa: CAPQDNQETQYF

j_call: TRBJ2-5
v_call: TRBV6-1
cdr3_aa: CASSVQETQYF

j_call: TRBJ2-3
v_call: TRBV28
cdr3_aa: CASSLSQASTDTQYF

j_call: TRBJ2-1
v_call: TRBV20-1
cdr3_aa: CSAYDRDEQFF

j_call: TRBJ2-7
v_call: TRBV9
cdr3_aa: CASSVTPKSYEQYF

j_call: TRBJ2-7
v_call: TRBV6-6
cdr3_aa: CASSYSPGLIYEQYF

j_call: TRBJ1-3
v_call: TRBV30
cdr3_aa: CAWSVRVGSSGNTIYF

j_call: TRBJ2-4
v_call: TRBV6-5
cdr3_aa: CASRSGTGESNIQYF

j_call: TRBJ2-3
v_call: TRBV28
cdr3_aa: CASSLVVAPSTDTQYF

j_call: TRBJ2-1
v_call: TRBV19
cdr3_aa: CASRETGTNNEQFF

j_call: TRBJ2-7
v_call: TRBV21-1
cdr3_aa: CASSHRGPTYEQYF

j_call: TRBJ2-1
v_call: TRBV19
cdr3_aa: CASLDRNYNEQFF

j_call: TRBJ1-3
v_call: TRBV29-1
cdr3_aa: CSAGTVGNTIYF

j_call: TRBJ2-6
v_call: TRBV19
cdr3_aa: CASRTGTDGANVLTF

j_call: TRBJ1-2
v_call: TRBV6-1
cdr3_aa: CASSEAQDGYGYTF

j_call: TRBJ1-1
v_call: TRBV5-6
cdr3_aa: CASSLGTVSNTEAFF

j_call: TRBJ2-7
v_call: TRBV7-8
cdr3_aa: CASSLSGYEQYF

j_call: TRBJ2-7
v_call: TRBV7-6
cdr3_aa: CASSLEDRGGYEQYF

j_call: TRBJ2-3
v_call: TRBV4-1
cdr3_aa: CASSQDPLGPDTQYF

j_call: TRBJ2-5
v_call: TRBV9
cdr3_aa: CASSEGPEETQYF

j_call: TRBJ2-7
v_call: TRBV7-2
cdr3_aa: CASSLYGSGYEQYF

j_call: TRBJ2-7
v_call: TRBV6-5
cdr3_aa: CASSLGEDIVYEQYF

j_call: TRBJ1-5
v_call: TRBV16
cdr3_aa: CASSQPGPYGQPQHF

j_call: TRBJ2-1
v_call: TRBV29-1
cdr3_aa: CSVVPHKDEQFF

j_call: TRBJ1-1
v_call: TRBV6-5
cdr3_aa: CASSYEGTEAFF

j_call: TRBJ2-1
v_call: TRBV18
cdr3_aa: CASSPPGQDYNEQFF

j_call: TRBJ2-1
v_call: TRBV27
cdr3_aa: CASSQGYNEQFF

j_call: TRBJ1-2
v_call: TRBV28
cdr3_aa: CASSSPGQDLYGYTF

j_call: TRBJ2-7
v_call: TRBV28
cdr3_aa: CASRKGARAEQYF

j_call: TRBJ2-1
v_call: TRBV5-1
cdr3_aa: CASGGLAGEGEQFF

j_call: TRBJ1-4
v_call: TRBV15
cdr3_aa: CATSTEQGSGEKLFF

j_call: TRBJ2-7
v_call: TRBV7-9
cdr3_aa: CASSGRGHEQYF

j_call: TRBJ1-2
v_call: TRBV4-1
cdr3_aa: CASSQDFVGYTF

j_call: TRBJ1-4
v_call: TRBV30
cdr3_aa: CAWSGSRTGGGRKLFF

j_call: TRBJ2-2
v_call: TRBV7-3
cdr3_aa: CASSSDPGQANTGELFF

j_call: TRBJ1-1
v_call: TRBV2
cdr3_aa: CASSEQGENTEAFF

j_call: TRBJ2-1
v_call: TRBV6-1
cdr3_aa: CASPQAGGYNEQFF

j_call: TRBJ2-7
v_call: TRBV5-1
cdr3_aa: CASSFNYEQYF

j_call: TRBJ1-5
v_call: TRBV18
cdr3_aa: CASSQGTALNQPQHF

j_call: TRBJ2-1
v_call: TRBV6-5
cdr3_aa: CASSAPGQGGGEFF

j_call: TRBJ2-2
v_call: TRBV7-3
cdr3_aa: CASSLGTSGRIGELFF

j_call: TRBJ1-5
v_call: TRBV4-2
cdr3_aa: CASSQGGEGASINQPQHF

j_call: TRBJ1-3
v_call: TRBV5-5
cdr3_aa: CASSLTRTGNSGNTIYF

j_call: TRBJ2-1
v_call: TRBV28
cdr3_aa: CASSLIRSTSNEQFF

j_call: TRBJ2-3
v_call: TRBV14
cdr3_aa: CASSPTGLPSPYF

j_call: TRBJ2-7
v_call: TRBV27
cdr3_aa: CASTPKGLAGGHVDEQYF

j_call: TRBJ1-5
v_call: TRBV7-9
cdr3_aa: CASSLGAGNQPQHF

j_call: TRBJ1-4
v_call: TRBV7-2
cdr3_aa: CASSLGQSAEKLFF

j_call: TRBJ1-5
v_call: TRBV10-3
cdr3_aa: CAISEMEQPQHF

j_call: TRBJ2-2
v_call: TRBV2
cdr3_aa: CASRPNPGGTGELFF

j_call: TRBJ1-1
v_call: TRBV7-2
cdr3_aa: CASSIEGRGNTEAFF